These T cell receptor beta chains were read from a single sample in a study of T-cell memory formation after mild COVID-19. TCRdb reanalysed the 5' RACE reads using MiXCR and keeps one entry per CDR3 protein. This table holds 200,000 to 250,000 distinct CDR3 sequences, roughly a tenth found once. Specimen: PBMCs or a T cell subset sorted from them (not recorded which). The receptors were sampled from a man aged 18 to 35 who had mild COVID-19 (a few samples of this study predate the infection). Cell type and time point are not known. CDR3s include the opening cysteine and the closing phenylalanine or tryptophan. The order of the fields is clone size, V gene, J gene, D gene, CDR3 protein. A D gene is named only where the DNA matches it firmly. Size tells how often a clone was seen (once, few, many) or the class of an expanded clone, and some rows leave it out.

>few|TRBV7-2|TRBJ1-3|.
CASSLKVGNTIYF
>.|TRBV7-9|TRBJ1-6|TRBD1
CASSLTGDSPLHF
>few|TRBV6-5|TRBJ2-3|.
CASSRAGDTQYF
>.|TRBV12-3/TRBV12-4|TRBJ2-6|.
CASRKRDGPETGANVLTF
>.|TRBV5-1|TRBJ2-2|.
CASRAENTGELFF
>many|TRBV5-1|TRBJ2-3|.
CASSLRGSTDTQYF
>many|TRBV10-3|TRBJ2-5|.
CAISESAGLAQYF
>.|TRBV4-1|TRBJ1-5|TRBD1
CASSLPWGTDYSNQPQHF
>many|TRBV6-5|TRBJ2-5|.
CASSPRMETQYF
>few|TRBV6-6|TRBJ1-6|.
CASGRPPGSPLHF
>many|TRBV11-2|TRBJ2-3|.
CASSLEAGDTQYF
>many|TRBV11-3|TRBJ2-1|TRBD2
CASSIGTSGGANEQFF
>.|TRBV2|TRBJ2-3|.
CASSGYAWADTQYF
>many|TRBV4-1|TRBJ1-2|.
CASSQEVPVADIYGYTF
>many|TRBV7-2|TRBJ2-3|TRBD2
CASSLGLAEKDTQYF
>many|TRBV12-3/TRBV12-4|TRBJ2-3|.
CASSSDTGFDTQYF
>.|TRBV6-5|TRBJ2-3|.
CASSLTSARTDTQYF